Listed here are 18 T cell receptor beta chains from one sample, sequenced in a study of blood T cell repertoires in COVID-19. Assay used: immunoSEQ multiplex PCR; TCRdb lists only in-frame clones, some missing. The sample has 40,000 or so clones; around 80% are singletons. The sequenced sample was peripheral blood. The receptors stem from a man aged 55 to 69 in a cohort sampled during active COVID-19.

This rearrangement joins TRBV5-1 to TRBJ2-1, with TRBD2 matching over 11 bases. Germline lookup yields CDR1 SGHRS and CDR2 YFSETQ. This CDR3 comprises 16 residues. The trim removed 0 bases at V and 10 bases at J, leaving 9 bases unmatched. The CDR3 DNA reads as TGCGCCAGCAGCTTGGGGGGCAGGACTAGCGGGCGGGAGCAGTTCTTC. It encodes CASSLGGRTSGREQFF.

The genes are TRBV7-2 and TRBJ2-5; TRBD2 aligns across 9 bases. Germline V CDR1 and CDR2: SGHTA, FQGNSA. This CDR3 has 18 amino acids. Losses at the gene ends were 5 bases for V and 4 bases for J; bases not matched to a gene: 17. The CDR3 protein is CASSPRSNAGGPRETQYF. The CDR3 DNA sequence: TGTGCCAGCAGCCCCCGCAGTAACGCGGGGGGGCCCCGAGAGACCCAGTACTTC.

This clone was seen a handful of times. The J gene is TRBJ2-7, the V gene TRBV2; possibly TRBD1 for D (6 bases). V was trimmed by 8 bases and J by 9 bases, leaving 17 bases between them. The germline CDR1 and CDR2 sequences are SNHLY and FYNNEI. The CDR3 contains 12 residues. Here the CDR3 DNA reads TGTGCCAGCGCGGCAGGGGCCCAGGGGCAGTACTTC. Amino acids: CASAAGAQGQYF. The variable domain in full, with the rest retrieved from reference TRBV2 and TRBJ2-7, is EPEVTQTPSHQVTQMGQEVILRCVPISNHLYFYWYRQILGQKVEFLVSFYNNEISEKSEIFDDQFSVERPDGSNFTLKIRSTKLEDSAMYFCASAAGAQGQYFGPGTRLTVT.

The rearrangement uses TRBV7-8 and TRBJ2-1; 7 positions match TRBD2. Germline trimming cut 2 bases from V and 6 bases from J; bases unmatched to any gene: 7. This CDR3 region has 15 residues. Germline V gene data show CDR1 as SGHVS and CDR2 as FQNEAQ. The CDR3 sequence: CASSLQRGRGNEQFF. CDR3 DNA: TGTGCCAGCAGCTTACAGCGGGGAAGGGGCAATGAGCAGTTCTTC.

The CDR3 nucleotides read TGTGCCAGCAGTTACTCCGGTCAAGGAGGTTATGGCTACACCTTC. Amino acid sequence: CASSYSGQGGYGYTF. V is TRBV6-5 and J is TRBJ1-2; no definite D call. CDR3 length: 15 residues. Trimming stripped 0 bases from V and 5 bases from J, with 13 bases between. Germline assignment: CDR1 MNHEY and CDR2 SVGAGI.

CDR3 sequence: CASSQTGVMNTEAFF. The CDR3 DNA sequence: TGTGCCAGCAGCCAAACAGGGGTAATGAACACTGAAGCTTTCTTT. The rearrangement links TRBV4-2 to TRBJ1-1; 7 nucleotides match TRBD1. V shed 2 bases and J 0 bases; nucleotides not matched to a gene: 3. From germline, CDR1 is LGHNA and CDR2 YNFKEQ. This CDR3 is built from 15 residues.

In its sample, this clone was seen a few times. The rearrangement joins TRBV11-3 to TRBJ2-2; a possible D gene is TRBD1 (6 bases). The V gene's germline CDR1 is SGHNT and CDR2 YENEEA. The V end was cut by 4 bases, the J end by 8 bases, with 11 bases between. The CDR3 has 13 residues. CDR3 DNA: TGTGCCAGCAGCTCCTTGGGGGCGGGGGAGCTGTTTTTT. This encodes CASSSLGAGELFF.

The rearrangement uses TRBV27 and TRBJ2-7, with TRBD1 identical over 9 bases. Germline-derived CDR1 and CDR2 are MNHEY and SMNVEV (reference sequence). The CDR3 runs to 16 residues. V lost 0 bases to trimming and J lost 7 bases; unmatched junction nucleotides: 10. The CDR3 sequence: CASSLSTWTGVGEQYF. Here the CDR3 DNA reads TGTGCCAGCAGTTTATCGACATGGACAGGGGTTGGGGAGCAGTACTTC.

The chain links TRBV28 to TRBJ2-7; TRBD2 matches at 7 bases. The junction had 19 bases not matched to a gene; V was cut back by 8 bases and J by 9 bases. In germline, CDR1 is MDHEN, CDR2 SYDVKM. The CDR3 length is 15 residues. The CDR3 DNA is TGTGCCAGCCTCCCGGGGACTATAGTAGGACAAGGGCAGTACTTC. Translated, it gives CASLPGTIVGQGQYF. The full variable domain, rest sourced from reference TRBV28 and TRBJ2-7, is DVKVTQSSRYLVKRTGEKVFLECVQDMDHENMFWYRQDPGLGLRLIYFSYDVKMKEKGDIPEGYSVSREKKERFSLILESASTNQTSMYLCASLPGTIVGQGQYFGPGTRLTVT.

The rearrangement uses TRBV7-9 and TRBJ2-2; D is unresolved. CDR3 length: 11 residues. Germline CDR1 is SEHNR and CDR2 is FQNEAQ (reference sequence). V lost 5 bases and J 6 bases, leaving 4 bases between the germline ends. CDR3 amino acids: CASSPSGELFF. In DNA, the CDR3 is TGTGCCAGCAGCCCCTCCGGGGAGCTGTTTTTT.

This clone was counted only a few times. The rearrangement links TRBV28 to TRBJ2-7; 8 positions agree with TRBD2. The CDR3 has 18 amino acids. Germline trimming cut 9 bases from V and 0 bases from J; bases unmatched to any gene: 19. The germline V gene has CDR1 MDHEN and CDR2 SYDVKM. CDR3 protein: CASPSRWELAVSSYEQYF. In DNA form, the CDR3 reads TGTGCCAGTCCTAGCCGTTGGGAACTAGCGGTAAGCTCCTACGAGCAGTACTTC.

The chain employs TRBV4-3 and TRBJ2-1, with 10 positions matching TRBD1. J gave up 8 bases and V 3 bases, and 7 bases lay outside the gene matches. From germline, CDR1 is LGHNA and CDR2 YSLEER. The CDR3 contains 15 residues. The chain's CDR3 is CASSQEGQGRDEQFF. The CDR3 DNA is TGCGCCAGCAGCCAGGAGGGACAGGGGCGCGATGAGCAGTTCTTC.

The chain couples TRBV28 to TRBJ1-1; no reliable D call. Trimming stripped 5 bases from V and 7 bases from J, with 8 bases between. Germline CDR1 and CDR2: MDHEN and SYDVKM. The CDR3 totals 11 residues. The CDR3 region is CASSLSGEAFF. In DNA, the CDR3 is TGTGCCAGCAGTCTGTCGGGTGAAGCTTTCTTT.

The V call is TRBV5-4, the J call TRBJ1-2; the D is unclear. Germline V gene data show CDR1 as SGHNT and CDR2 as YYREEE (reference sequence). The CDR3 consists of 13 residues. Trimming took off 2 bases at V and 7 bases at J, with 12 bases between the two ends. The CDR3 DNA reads TGTGCCAGCAGCTTTAGTCCCCCAAGTGGCTACACCTTC. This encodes CASSFSPPSGYTF.

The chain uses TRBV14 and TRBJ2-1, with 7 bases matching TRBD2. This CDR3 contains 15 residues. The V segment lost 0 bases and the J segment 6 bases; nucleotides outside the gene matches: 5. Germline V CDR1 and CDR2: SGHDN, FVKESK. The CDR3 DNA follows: TGTGCCAGCAGCCAAGACAATCTAGCGGCCAATGAGCAGTTCTTC. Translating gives CASSQDNLAANEQFF.

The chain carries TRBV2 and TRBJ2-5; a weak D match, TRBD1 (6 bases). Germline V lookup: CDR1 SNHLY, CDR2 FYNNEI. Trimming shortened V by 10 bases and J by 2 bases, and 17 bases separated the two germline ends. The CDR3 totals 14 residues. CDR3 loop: CATTGQGSQETQYF. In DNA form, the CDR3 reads TGTGCCACCACGGGGCAGGGGTCGCAAGAGACCCAGTACTTC.

CDR3 loop: CASSQASGGNTGELFF. In DNA, the CDR3 is TGCGCCAGCAGCCAAGCTAGCGGGGGGAACACCGGGGAGCTGTTTTTT. The J gene is TRBJ2-2, the V gene TRBV4-3; 10 bases fit TRBD2. In germline, CDR1 is LGHNA, CDR2 YSLEER. The CDR3 totals 16 residues. The V and J ends lost 1 base and 1 base, in that order; junction bases with no gene match: 0.

The CDR3 DNA sequence: TGTGCCAGCAGACATAGACAGGCAGCTAACTATGGCTACACCTTC. Its translation is CASRHRQAANYGYTF. The J gene is TRBJ1-2, the V gene TRBV6-6; TRBD1 is a possible D gene (6 bases). V lost 6 bases and J 0 bases, leaving 14 bases between the germline ends. The germline CDR1 and CDR2 sequences are MNHNY and SVGAGI (reference sequence). The CDR3 covers 15 residues.